Below, 11 T cell receptor beta chains from the same sample are listed, as sequenced in a study of CD8+CD57+ T cells in acquired aplastic anemia. TCR beta VDJ and CDR3 profiles were obtained from a genomic DNA template. One entry per CDR3 protein results from TCRdb running MiXCR on the reads. The data hold about 210,000 distinct CDR3 sequences, with approximately 60% observed a single time. Sequenced input: sorted CD4+, CD8+, or CD8+CD57+ T cells (not recorded which) from PBMCs. The origin of the receptors is a human donor in good health.

Ten or more counts support this clonotype. This chain connects TRBV9 to TRBJ2-3; 7 bases map to TRBD2. V lost 4 bases to trimming and J lost 4 bases; unmatched junction nucleotides: 12. This CDR3 has 16 residues. From germline, CDR1 is SGDLS and CDR2 YYNGEE. The CDR3, as DNA: TGTGCCAGCAGCCATTCACTCGCGGGAGCCCCAGATACGCAGTATTTT. Its translation: CASSHSLAGAPDTQYF.

V is TRBV7-3 and J is TRBJ2-3; the match to TRBD2 covers 14 bases. The CDR3 extends over 18 amino acids. Germline CDR1 reads SGHTA; CDR2 reads FQGTGA. V was clipped by 2 bases and J by 1 base; unmatched bases: 5. As DNA, the CDR3 is TGTGCCAGCAGCTTAGGCCCGGGACTAGCGGGGGGCACAGATACGCAGTATTTT. It specifies CASSLGPGLAGGTDTQYF. Variable domain in full (rest from reference TRBV7-3 and TRBJ2-3): GAGVSQTPSNKVTEKGKYVELRCDPISGHTALYWYRQSLGQGPEFLIYFQGTGAADDSGLPNDRFFAVRPEGSVSTLKIQRTERGDSAVYLCASSLGPGLAGGTDTQYFGPGTRLTVL.

The chain is built from TRBV15 and TRBJ1-2; a weak D match, TRBD1 (6 bases). The CDR3 has 15 residues. Germline V CDR1 and CDR2: LNHNV, YYDKDF (reference sequence). V gave up 1 base and J gave up 3 bases, with 12 bases separating them. In nucleotides, the CDR3 is TGTGCCACCAGCAGAGCCTTGGAGGGGGACTATGGCTACACCTTC. This sequence encodes CATSRALEGDYGYTF.

The chain combines TRBV10-3 with TRBJ2-1; 8 bases agree with TRBD2. V shed 0 bases, J shed 5 bases, and the junction held 6 bases outside the gene matches. Germline CDR1 ENHRY, CDR2 SYGVKD. The CDR3 spans 16 residues. CDR3 sequence: CAISESREGLNNEQFF. CDR3 sequence (DNA): TGTGCCATCAGTGAGTCACGGGAGGGCCTAAACAATGAGCAGTTCTTC.

The chain couples TRBV2 to TRBJ1-3, with unresolved D. The CDR3 sequence is 12 residues long. Trimming shortened V by 10 bases and J by 4 bases, and 11 bases separated the two germline ends. Germline V lookup: CDR1 SNHLY, CDR2 FYNNEI. The CDR3 sequence is CATWTGGNTIYF. For the CDR3, the DNA is TGTGCCACCTGGACCGGCGGAAACACCATATATTTT.

This clonotype was seen a single time. V gene TRBV19 combines with J gene TRBJ2-7, with 7 bases matching TRBD1. V lost 8 bases to trimming and J lost 3 bases; unmatched junction nucleotides: 10. This CDR3 contains 14 residues. The germline V gene encodes CDR1 LNHDA and CDR2 SQIVND (reference sequence). CDR3 region: CASSWTGTDYEQYF. CDR3 nucleotides: TGTGCCAGTTCTTGGACCGGGACAGACTACGAGCAGTACTTC.

The rearrangement links TRBV29-1 to TRBJ2-2, with 7 bases aligning to TRBD1. CDR3 length: 13 residues. CDR1 is SQVTM and CDR2 is ANQGSEA in the germline V gene. In DNA, the CDR3 is TGCACGGCGAAGGGGGCGAGTACCGGGGAGCTGTTTTTT. This translates into CTAKGASTGELFF.

The gene calls are TRBV5-1 and TRBJ1-5; D unclear. Trimming shortened V by 4 bases and J by 4 bases, and 12 bases separated the two germline ends. Germline V CDR1 and CDR2: SGHRS, YFSETQ. CDR3 length: 14 amino acids. CDR3 loop: CASSPASGNQPQHF. CDR3 nucleotides: TGCGCCAGCAGCCCGGCTTCGGGGAATCAGCCCCAGCATTTT.

The chain uses TRBV15 and TRBJ2-7, with D maybe TRBD2 (5 bases). V was cut by 3 bases and J by 3 bases, with 12 bases left in between. The CDR3 has 14 residues. Per germline, CDR1 LNHNV and CDR2 YYDKDF (reference sequence). CDR3 bases: TGTGCCACCAGCAGGAATAGGGAGTTCTACGAGCAGTACTTC. Encoded protein: CATSRNREFYEQYF.

This clonotype was observed a few times. As DNA, the CDR3 is TGCAGTGCTACAGGGTCCTACGAGCAGTACTTC. It is translated as CSATGSYEQYF. This chain connects TRBV20-1 to TRBJ2-7, with D possibly matching TRBD1 (5 bases). Trimming stripped 4 bases from V and 1 base from J, with 5 bases between. Germline loops: CDR1 DFQATT, CDR2 SNEGSKA (reference sequence). CDR3 length: 11 amino acids.

The rearrangement joins TRBV15 to TRBJ2-7; 9 positions match TRBD1. Trimming removed 3 bases from V and 2 bases from J; junction bases left unmatched: 8. Germline V gene sequence: CDR1 LNHNV, CDR2 YYDKDF (reference sequence). This CDR3 comprises 16 residues. The CDR3 here is CATSSVGQGLTYEQYF. The CDR3 DNA reads as TGTGCCACCAGCAGCGTTGGACAGGGGCTTACCTACGAGCAGTACTTC.